The sequence of this T cell receptor beta chain was determined in a study of T cells in localized non-small cell lung cancer. Overall study findings and caveats: The study linked higher blood T cell density to longer overall survival. Only one tumor region was sequenced, so heterogeneity remains possible.

Germline CDR1 reads MGHRA; CDR2 reads YSYEKL. Trimming took off 0 bases at V and 7 bases at J, with 12 bases between the two ends. CDR3 length equals 14 residues. Assay: immunoSEQ multiplex PCR; the TCRdb copy retains only in-frame clones and omits some. The repertoire holds 10,000 to 15,000 clones, with 86% as singletons. On this clone: What it recognizes is unknown.

The sequence was obtained from a male donor older than 55 with stage III lung adenocarcinoma. The sample consisted of peripheral blood, taken before any cancer treatment. V usage is TRBV4-1 and J usage is TRBJ1-2, with D unresolved. The DNA for the CDR3 is TGCGCCAGCAGCCAAGATTTGGAGGAGGGTGGCTACACCTTC. The encoded protein is CASSQDLEEGGYTF.